A selection of T cell receptor beta chains follows, all from one sample in a study of blood T cell repertoires in COVID-19. Data came from immunoSEQ multiplex PCR; TCRdb stores just in-frame clones and leaves some out. Of approximately 170,000 clones listed, over 75% are singletons. Material for sequencing was peripheral blood. The receptor source for this set is a man older than 75 with COVID-19, enrolled during active disease. The CDR3 runs from the conserved cysteine through the conserved F or W. Fields, in order: CDR3 length, D gene, J gene, V gene, clone size, CDR3 DNA, CDR3 protein. A D gene is named only where the DNA matches it firmly. Only some rows state a clone size, as once, few, many or a class for expanded clones.

CDR3 length: 15; D gene: .; J gene: TRBJ2-7; V gene: TRBV28; clone size: .; CDR3 DNA: TGTGCCAGCAGTTTAGCAGGGCCTAGCTCCTACGAGCAGTACTTC; CDR3 protein: CASSLAGPSSYEQYF
CDR3 length: 17; D gene: .; J gene: TRBJ1-1; V gene: TRBV18; clone size: .; CDR3 DNA: TGTGCCAGCTCAGCGCAACCGGGGGGAGGAAGGTCGTCTGAAGCTTTCTTT; CDR3 protein: CASSAQPGGGRSSEAFF
CDR3 length: 13; D gene: .; J gene: TRBJ2-7; V gene: TRBV29-1; clone size: .; CDR3 DNA: TGCAGCGTTGAAGATTCAGGTTCCTACGAGCAGTACTTC; CDR3 protein: CSVEDSGSYEQYF
CDR3 length: 14; D gene: .; J gene: TRBJ1-5; V gene: TRBV7-9; clone size: .; CDR3 DNA: TGTGCCAGCATGAACGACAGAGGCAATCAGCCCCAGCATTTT; CDR3 protein: CASMNDRGNQPQHF
CDR3 length: 13; D gene: .; J gene: TRBJ1-6; V gene: TRBV5-6; clone size: few; CDR3 DNA: TGTGCCAGCAGCCATCCGGGGAAATCACCCCTCCACTTT; CDR3 protein: CASSHPGKSPLHF
CDR3 length: 13; D gene: .; J gene: TRBJ1-5; V gene: TRBV11-2; clone size: .; CDR3 DNA: TGTGCCAGCAGCTTAGGTAACAATCAGCCCCAGCATTTT; CDR3 protein: CASSLGNNQPQHF
CDR3 length: 14; D gene: .; J gene: TRBJ1-4; V gene: TRBV6-4; clone size: .; CDR3 DNA: TGTGCCAGCAGTGACTCGACCAGGGATGAAAAACTGTTTTTT; CDR3 protein: CASSDSTRDEKLFF
CDR3 length: 14; D gene: .; J gene: TRBJ1-1; V gene: TRBV7-9; clone size: few; CDR3 DNA: TGTGCCAGCAGCCGTAATACACGAAACACTGAAGCTTTCTTT; CDR3 protein: CASSRNTRNTEAFF
CDR3 length: 12; D gene: .; J gene: TRBJ1-5; V gene: TRBV12-3/TRBV12-4; clone size: once; CDR3 DNA: TGTGCCAGCAGTTTACCACTACAGCCCCAGCATTTT; CDR3 protein: CASSLPLQPQHF
CDR3 length: 14; D gene: .; J gene: TRBJ1-4; V gene: TRBV5-1; clone size: .; CDR3 DNA: TGCGCCAGCAGCCGGGAGGGTAGGGGAGAAAAACTGTTTTTT; CDR3 protein: CASSREGRGEKLFF
CDR3 length: 13; D gene: .; J gene: TRBJ2-7; V gene: TRBV6-5; clone size: few; CDR3 DNA: TGTGCCAGCAATCTTGAGGCAGCCTACGAGCAGTACTTC; CDR3 protein: CASNLEAAYEQYF
CDR3 length: 12; D gene: .; J gene: TRBJ1-5; V gene: TRBV5-5; clone size: few; CDR3 DNA: TGTGCCAGCAGCGTCCAGGGACAGCCCCAGCATTTT; CDR3 protein: CASSVQGQPQHF
CDR3 length: 16; D gene: .; J gene: TRBJ1-3; V gene: TRBV5-6; clone size: .; CDR3 DNA: TGTGCCAGCAGCTTGGTATCGGCTAGCTCTGGAAACACCATATATTTT; CDR3 protein: CASSLVSASSGNTIYF
CDR3 length: 15; D gene: TRBD1; J gene: TRBJ1-2; V gene: TRBV5-6; clone size: .; CDR3 DNA: TGTGCCAGCAGCTTGGGACAGGGGGCTTTTCCGGGCTACACCTTC; CDR3 protein: CASSLGQGAFPGYTF
CDR3 length: 14; D gene: .; J gene: TRBJ1-3; V gene: TRBV28; clone size: once; CDR3 DNA: TGTGCCAGCAGTTCCGGGACAACCGGAAACACCATATATTTT; CDR3 protein: CASSSGTTGNTIYF
CDR3 length: 14; D gene: TRBD1; J gene: TRBJ2-7; V gene: TRBV5-6; clone size: once; CDR3 DNA: TGTGCCAGCAGCCACACGACAGGGGGCTACGAGCAGTACTTC; CDR3 protein: CASSHTTGGYEQYF
CDR3 length: 13; D gene: .; J gene: TRBJ2-1; V gene: TRBV6-5; clone size: .; CDR3 DNA: TGTGCCAGCAGTTATTTTCGACTAGGCCGGGAGTTCTTC; CDR3 protein: CASSYFRLGREFF
CDR3 length: 13; D gene: .; J gene: TRBJ1-5; V gene: TRBV28; clone size: .; CDR3 DNA: TGTGCCAGCAGGTCAGGGTACTCGCAACCCCAGCATTTT; CDR3 protein: CASRSGYSQPQHF
CDR3 length: 11; D gene: .; J gene: TRBJ1-1; V gene: TRBV10-3; clone size: many; CDR3 DNA: TGTGCCACCCGGGATCACCATGAAGCTTTCTTT; CDR3 protein: CATRDHHEAFF
CDR3 length: 13; D gene: TRBD1; J gene: TRBJ1-4; V gene: TRBV2; clone size: .; CDR3 DNA: TGTGCCACTAGGACAGGGACTTATGAAAAACTGTTTTTT; CDR3 protein: CATRTGTYEKLFF
CDR3 length: 15; D gene: TRBD1; J gene: TRBJ1-5; V gene: TRBV4-1; clone size: .; CDR3 DNA: TGCGCCAGCAGCCAAGAGGGCACAGGGGTTCAGCCCCAGCATTTT; CDR3 protein: CASSQEGTGVQPQHF
CDR3 length: 19; D gene: TRBD2; J gene: TRBJ2-5; V gene: TRBV11-3; clone size: once; CDR3 DNA: TGTGCCAGCAGCCGAAGGCCTGGACTAGCGGGGGTAAACTTAGAGACCCAGTACTTC; CDR3 protein: CASSRRPGLAGVNLETQYF
CDR3 length: 15; D gene: TRBD1; J gene: TRBJ1-5; V gene: TRBV10-1; clone size: few; CDR3 DNA: TGCGCCAGCATAAACGACAGGGGGCGGAAACAGCCCCAGCATTTT; CDR3 protein: CASINDRGRKQPQHF
CDR3 length: 17; D gene: TRBD1; J gene: TRBJ1-1; V gene: TRBV5-1; clone size: .; CDR3 DNA: TGCGCCAGCAGCCACGGCCGGTTGGGACAGGGGGTCACTGAAGCTTTCTTT; CDR3 protein: CASSHGRLGQGVTEAFF
CDR3 length: 17; D gene: .; J gene: TRBJ1-1; V gene: TRBV29-1; clone size: .; CDR3 DNA: TGCAGCGTTGAGGGGGCAGGGTCCGGTCGGTTGAACACTGAAGCTTTCTTT; CDR3 protein: CSVEGAGSGRLNTEAFF
CDR3 length: 14; D gene: .; J gene: TRBJ2-1; V gene: TRBV9; clone size: .; CDR3 DNA: TGTGCCAGCAGCCCCCCCGGACACAACAATGAGCAGTTCTTC; CDR3 protein: CASSPPGHNNEQFF
CDR3 length: 16; D gene: .; J gene: TRBJ1-3; V gene: TRBV5-5; clone size: .; CDR3 DNA: TGTGCCAGCAGCCCAGGCCTCATTCTCTCTGGAAACACCATATATTTT; CDR3 protein: CASSPGLILSGNTIYF
CDR3 length: 12; D gene: .; J gene: TRBJ1-2; V gene: TRBV9; clone size: .; CDR3 DNA: TGTGCCAGCAGCCGGAGTAACTATGGCTACACCTTC; CDR3 protein: CASSRSNYGYTF
CDR3 length: 15; D gene: .; J gene: TRBJ1-5; V gene: TRBV19; clone size: .; CDR3 DNA: TGTGCCAGTAGTATCGCGGAATTAAGCAATCAGCCCCAGCATTTT; CDR3 protein: CASSIAELSNQPQHF
CDR3 length: 13; D gene: TRBD1; J gene: TRBJ1-1; V gene: TRBV5-1; clone size: .; CDR3 DNA: TGCGCCAGCAGCTCAGGGGGCAGGACTGAAGCTTTCTTT; CDR3 protein: CASSSGGRTEAFF
CDR3 length: 16; D gene: .; J gene: TRBJ2-7; V gene: TRBV4-1; clone size: .; CDR3 DNA: TGCGCCAGCAGCCAAGCTGCTACCGGGACTTACTACGAGCAGTACTTC; CDR3 protein: CASSQAATGTYYEQYF
CDR3 length: 15; D gene: .; J gene: TRBJ1-4; V gene: TRBV18; clone size: .; CDR3 DNA: TGTGCCAGCTCACACCGAACAGCAACTAATGAAAAACTGTTTTTT; CDR3 protein: CASSHRTATNEKLFF
CDR3 length: 13; D gene: TRBD1; J gene: TRBJ1-5; V gene: TRBV5-1; clone size: .; CDR3 DNA: TGCGCCAGCAGTTCCGACAGGGATCAGCCCCAGCATTTT; CDR3 protein: CASSSDRDQPQHF
CDR3 length: 13; D gene: .; J gene: TRBJ1-3; V gene: TRBV3-1/TRBV3-2; clone size: .; CDR3 DNA: TGTGCCAGCAGCCAAGGGCCCTTAAACACCATATATTTT; CDR3 protein: CASSQGPLNTIYF
CDR3 length: 17; D gene: TRBD1; J gene: TRBJ1-2; V gene: TRBV2; clone size: .; CDR3 DNA: TGTGCCAGCAGTGAGAGGGACAGGGGGCAGACAAGCGATGGCTACACCTTC; CDR3 protein: CASSERDRGQTSDGYTF
CDR3 length: 13; D gene: .; J gene: TRBJ2-5; V gene: TRBV10-2; clone size: .; CDR3 DNA: TGCGCCAGCAGTCGACAGGATCAAGAGACCCAGTACTTC; CDR3 protein: CASSRQDQETQYF
CDR3 length: 18; D gene: .; J gene: TRBJ2-7; V gene: TRBV9; clone size: .; CDR3 DNA: TGTGCCAGCAGCGTAGGGCCCCCACAGGAATTTAGCTCCTACGAGCAGTACTTC; CDR3 protein: CASSVGPPQEFSSYEQYF
CDR3 length: 16; D gene: TRBD1; J gene: TRBJ1-1; V gene: TRBV5-1; clone size: .; CDR3 DNA: TGCGCCAGCAGCTTTGGTTCGACAGGGATGGACACTGAAGCTTTCTTT; CDR3 protein: CASSFGSTGMDTEAFF
CDR3 length: 15; D gene: TRBD1; J gene: TRBJ1-2; V gene: TRBV3-1/TRBV3-2; clone size: .; CDR3 DNA: TGTGCCAGCAGCCAAGGCTGGACAGGGGCGAAGGGCTACACCTTC; CDR3 protein: CASSQGWTGAKGYTF
CDR3 length: 13; D gene: .; J gene: TRBJ1-1; V gene: TRBV10-2; clone size: .; CDR3 DNA: TGCGCCAGCAGTGCCACTAGGAACACTGAAGCTTTCTTT; CDR3 protein: CASSATRNTEAFF
CDR3 length: 14; D gene: .; J gene: TRBJ2-5; V gene: TRBV5-1; clone size: .; CDR3 DNA: TGCGCCAGCAGCTCAGGGACACCCCAAGAGACCCAGTACTTC; CDR3 protein: CASSSGTPQETQYF
CDR3 length: 15; D gene: .; J gene: TRBJ1-1; V gene: TRBV11-3; clone size: .; CDR3 DNA: TGTGCCAGCAGCTTAGCCAGGGTCGGGAACACTGAAGCTTTCTTT; CDR3 protein: CASSLARVGNTEAFF
CDR3 length: 15; D gene: TRBD1; J gene: TRBJ1-4; V gene: TRBV7-9; clone size: .; CDR3 DNA: TGTGCCAGCAGCTTAACAGGACAGGCTAATGAAAAACTGTTTTTT; CDR3 protein: CASSLTGQANEKLFF